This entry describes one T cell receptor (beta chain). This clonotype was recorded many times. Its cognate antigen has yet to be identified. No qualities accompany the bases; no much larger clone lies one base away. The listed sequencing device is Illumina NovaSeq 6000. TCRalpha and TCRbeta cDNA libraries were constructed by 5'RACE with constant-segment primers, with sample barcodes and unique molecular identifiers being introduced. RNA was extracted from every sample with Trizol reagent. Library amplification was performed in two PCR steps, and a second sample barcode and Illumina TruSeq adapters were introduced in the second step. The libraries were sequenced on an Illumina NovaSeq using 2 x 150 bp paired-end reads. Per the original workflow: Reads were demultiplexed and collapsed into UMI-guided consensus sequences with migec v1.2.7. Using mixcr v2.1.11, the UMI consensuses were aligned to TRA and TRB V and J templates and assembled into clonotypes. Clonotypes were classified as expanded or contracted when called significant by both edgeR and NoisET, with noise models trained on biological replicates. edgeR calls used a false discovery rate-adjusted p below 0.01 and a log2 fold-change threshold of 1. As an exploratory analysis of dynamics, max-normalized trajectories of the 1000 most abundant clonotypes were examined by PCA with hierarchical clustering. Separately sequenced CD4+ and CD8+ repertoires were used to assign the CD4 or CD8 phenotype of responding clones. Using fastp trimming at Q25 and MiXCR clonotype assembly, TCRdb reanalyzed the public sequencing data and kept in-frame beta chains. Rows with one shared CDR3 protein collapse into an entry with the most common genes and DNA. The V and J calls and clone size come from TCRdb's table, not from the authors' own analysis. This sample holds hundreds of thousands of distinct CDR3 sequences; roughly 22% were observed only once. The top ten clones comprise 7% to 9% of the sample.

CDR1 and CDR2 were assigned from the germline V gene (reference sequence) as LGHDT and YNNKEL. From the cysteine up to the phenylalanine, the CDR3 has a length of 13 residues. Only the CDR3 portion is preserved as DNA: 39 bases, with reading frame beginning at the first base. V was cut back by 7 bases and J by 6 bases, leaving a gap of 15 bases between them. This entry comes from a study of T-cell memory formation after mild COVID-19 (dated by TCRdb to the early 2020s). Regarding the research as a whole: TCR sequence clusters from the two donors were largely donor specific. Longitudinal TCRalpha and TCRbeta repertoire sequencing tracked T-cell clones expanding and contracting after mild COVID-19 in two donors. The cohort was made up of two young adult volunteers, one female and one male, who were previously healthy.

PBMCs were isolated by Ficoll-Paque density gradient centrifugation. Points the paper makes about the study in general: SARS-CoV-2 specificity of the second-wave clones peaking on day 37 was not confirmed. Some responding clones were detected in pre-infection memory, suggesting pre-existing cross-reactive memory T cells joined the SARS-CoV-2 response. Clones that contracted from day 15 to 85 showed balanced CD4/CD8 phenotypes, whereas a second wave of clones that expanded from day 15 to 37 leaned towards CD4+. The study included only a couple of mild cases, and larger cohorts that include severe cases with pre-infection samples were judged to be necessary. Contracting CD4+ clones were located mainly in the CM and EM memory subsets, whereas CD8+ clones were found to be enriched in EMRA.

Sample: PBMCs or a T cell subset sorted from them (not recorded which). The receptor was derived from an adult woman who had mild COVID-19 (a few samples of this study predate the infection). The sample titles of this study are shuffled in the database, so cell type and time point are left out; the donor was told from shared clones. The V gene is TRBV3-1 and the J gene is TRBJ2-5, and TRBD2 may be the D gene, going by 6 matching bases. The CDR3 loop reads CASTYGGGKTQYF. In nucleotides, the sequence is TGTGCCAGCACCTACGGAGGCGGGAAGACCCAGTACTTC.